One sample yielded the 20 T cell receptor beta chains listed below, sequenced in a study of T cell responses to AZD1222 COVID-19 vaccine. Only in-frame clones appear in the TCRdb table, and some are missing; sequencing was by immunoSEQ multiplex PCR. The sample comprises 68,000 or so clones, about three quarters of which are singletons, and over 10% rests with the top ten. This specimen was peripheral blood, taken on day 0 of AZD1222 vaccination. The receptors derive from an adult in good health.

This rearrangement joins TRBV28 to TRBJ2-3; D not resolved. Trimming removed 7 bases at V and 5 bases at J, with 4 bases between. The length of the CDR3 is 10 residues. CDR1 and CDR2 (germline): MDHEN, SYDVKM. The DNA for the CDR3 is TGTGCCAGCAAGGGAGATACGCAGTATTTT. Its protein is CASKGDTQYF.

This chain links TRBV7-2 with TRBJ1-1; a possible D gene is TRBD1 (5 bases). This CDR3 spans 16 amino acids. Germline-derived CDR1 and CDR2 are SGHTA and FQGNSA. Trimming took 5 bases from V and 4 from J, leaving 20 bases between them. The CDR3 region has the DNA TGTGCCAGCAGCCTGTGGCAGGGCGTTGGGGGCACTGAAGCTTTCTTT. Its translation: CASSLWQGVGGTEAFF.

The rearrangement links TRBV29-1 to TRBJ1-2; a possible D gene is TRBD1 (6 bases). The CDR3 loop spans 14 amino acids. From germline, CDR1 is SQVTM and CDR2 ANQGSEA. Deletions cut 3 bases from V and 4 bases from J, with 15 bases between. The CDR3 sequence: CSVEETGSGYGYTF. The DNA for the CDR3 is TGCAGCGTTGAGGAAACAGGGTCAGGCTATGGCTACACCTTC.

CDR3 sequence reads: CASSQDLQGVNGYTF. Here the CDR3 DNA reads TGCGCCAGCAGCCAAGATTTACAGGGAGTGAATGGCTACACCTTC. The chain is built from TRBV4-1 and TRBJ1-2; possibly TRBD1 for D (6 bases). The CDR3 has 15 amino acids. V was clipped by 0 bases and J by 6 bases, with 14 bases between them. Germline V gives CDR1 MGHRA, CDR2 YSYEKL.

This clone has more than one count but fewer than ten. The genes are TRBV12-3 or TRBV12-4 and TRBJ2-1, with 7 bases lining up with TRBD1. V trimming: 6 bases; J trimming: 6 bases; junction bases outside the gene matches: 5. This CDR3 spans 13 amino acids. The CDR3 bases are TGTGCCAGCAGAAGGACAGGCCCCAATGAGCAGTTCTTC. This codes for CASRRTGPNEQFF.

This clone was seen once. CDR3 sequence reads: CASSLDASPNTEAFF. Written as DNA, the CDR3 is TGTGCCAGCAGCTTAGACGCCAGCCCGAACACTGAAGCTTTCTTT. The chain links TRBV7-3 to TRBJ1-1; D remains ambiguous. V gave up 2 bases and J gave up 1 base, with 11 bases separating them. From germline, CDR1 is SGHTA and CDR2 FQGTGA. The CDR3 has 15 residues. Using reference TRBV7-3 and TRBJ1-1 for the parts outside the CDR3, the full variable domain is GAGVSQTPSNKVTEKGKYVELRCDPISGHTALYWYRQSLGQGPEFLIYFQGTGAADDSGLPNDRFFAVRPEGSVSTLKIQRTERGDSAVYLCASSLDASPNTEAFFGQGTRLTVV.

The chain uses TRBV30 and TRBJ1-4, with D tentatively TRBD1 (5 bases). Germline V CDR1 and CDR2: GTSNPN, SVGIG (reference sequence). Trimming cost V 2 bases and J 5 bases, with 15 bases left between them. There are 15 residues in the CDR3. CDR3 bases: TGTGCCTGGAGTTTTCGGGGGGTCCTCAATGAAAAACTGTTTTTT. Translating gives CAWSFRGVLNEKLFF.

CDR3 protein: CASRTGLAGGLDTQYF. The CDR3, as DNA: TGCGCCAGTCGTACGGGTTTGGCGGGGGGGCTGGATACGCAGTATTTT. This chain uses TRBV10-2 with TRBJ2-3, with 9 bases fitting TRBD2. Germline V gene data show CDR1 as WSHSY and CDR2 as SAAADI. Trimming removed 9 bases from V and 6 bases from J; junction bases left unmatched: 16. This CDR3 region has 16 residues.

The rearrangement uses TRBV4-1 and TRBJ1-5; 12 bases are shared with TRBD1. With 1 base clipped from V and 1 base from J, the junction kept 5 bases outside the gene matches. This CDR3 has 18 residues. Germline V gene data show CDR1 as MGHRA and CDR2 as YSYEKL. CDR3 protein: CASSQGGTGGPSNQPQHF. CDR3 nucleotide sequence: TGCGCCAGCAGCCAAGGAGGGACAGGGGGCCCGAGCAATCAGCCCCAGCATTTT.

J is TRBJ1-2 and V is TRBV7-9; the D is unclear. V was pared by 1 base and J by 4 bases, with 10 bases between. CDR1 is SEHNR and CDR2 is FQNEAQ in the germline V gene (reference sequence). The CDR3 runs 14 residues. CDR3 sequence (DNA): TGTGCCAGCAGCTTAGGGCAACAGCGCTATGGCTACACCTTC. It codes for CASSLGQQRYGYTF.

The V call is TRBV3-1 (or the pseudogene TRBV3-2), the J call TRBJ2-1, with 10 bases lining up with TRBD2. The germline gives CDR1 LGHDT, CDR2 YNNKEL (reference sequence). The junction had 7 bases not matched to a gene; V was cut back by 0 bases and J by 5 bases. The CDR3 loop spans 17 amino acids. CDR3: CASSQDWSSGGNNEQFF. In DNA form, the CDR3 reads TGTGCCAGCAGCCAAGATTGGTCTAGCGGGGGTAACAATGAGCAGTTCTTC.

This clone was seen just once. The chain recombines TRBV2 with TRBJ1-4; no clear D gene. The CDR3 consists of 14 residues. Germline CDR1 SNHLY, CDR2 FYNNEI. V lost 7 bases to trimming and J lost 8 bases, with 17 bases between them. The CDR3 nucleotides read TGTGCCAGCAAAGACATAAACTATGGAGAAAAACTGTTTTTT. This encodes CASKDINYGEKLFF.

This rearrangement joins TRBV19 to TRBJ1-4; D may be TRBD1 (6 bases). V lost 6 bases to trimming and J lost 2 bases, with 10 bases between them. This CDR3 is 14 amino acids long. From germline, CDR1 is LNHDA and CDR2 SQIVND (reference sequence). CDR3 in amino acids: CASRSGATNEKLFF. The CDR3, as DNA: TGTGCCAGTAGGTCAGGGGCCACTAATGAAAAACTGTTTTTT. The full variable domain, completed using reference TRBV19 and TRBJ1-4, is DGGITQSPKYLFRKEGQNVTLSCEQNLNHDAMYWYRQDPGQGLRLIYYSQIVNDFQKGDIAEGYSVSREKKESFPLTVTSAQKNPTAFYLCASRSGATNEKLFFGSGTQLSVL.

The chain is built from TRBV4-3 and TRBJ2-5; 8 bases line up with TRBD2. Germline trimming cut 4 bases from V and 1 base from J; bases unmatched to any gene: 17. The CDR3 contains 19 residues. Germline CDR1 LGHNA, CDR2 YSLEER. CDR3 loop: CASSRQPPIRRGVQETQYF. CDR3 nucleotide sequence: TGCGCCAGCAGCCGGCAACCCCCCATCCGGCGGGGGGTCCAAGAGACCCAGTACTTC.

This clone turned up a few times. The CDR3 is CATSDPSGQGGNEQFF. CDR3 in DNA: TGTGCCACCAGTGATCCCTCGGGACAGGGTGGTAATGAGCAGTTCTTC. The J gene is TRBJ2-1, the V gene TRBV24-1; 9 nucleotides line up with TRBD1. CDR1 and CDR2 (germline): KGHDR, SFDVKD. With 3 bases clipped from V and 7 bases from J, the junction kept 9 bases outside the gene matches. CDR3 length equals 16 residues.

This chain uses TRBV29-1 with TRBJ1-1; D gene uncertain. V was clipped by 4 bases and J by 3 bases, with 15 bases between them. CDR1 is SQVTM and CDR2 is ANQGSEA in the germline V gene. The CDR3 sequence is 14 residues long. CDR3 DNA sequence: TGCAGCGTTGCCCCTCGTATGACGGACACTGAAGCTTTCTTT. Protein product: CSVAPRMTDTEAFF.

The rearrangement uses TRBV6-5 and TRBJ1-2; no definite D call. CDR1 is MNHEY, CDR2 SVGAGI, per germline. This CDR3 comprises 13 residues. V gave up 6 bases and J gave up 7 bases, with 15 bases separating them. The CDR3 DNA follows: TGTGCCAGCAGGCAGGACGGTGGAGCTGGCTACACCTTC. It translates to CASRQDGGAGYTF.

This clone was found a few times. V and J are TRBV27 and TRBJ1-2, with D possibly being TRBD1 (6 bases). Per germline, CDR1 MNHEY and CDR2 SMNVEV (reference sequence). V lost 5 bases, J lost 5 bases, and 15 bases lay in between. The CDR3 consists of 14 residues. DNA of the CDR3: TGTGCCAGCAGTATACAGGGTGGAGGGTATGGCTACACCTTC. Amino acid sequence: CASSIQGGGYGYTF.

V gene TRBV5-1 combines with J gene TRBJ1-1; 9 nucleotides align to TRBD1. Trimming at V came to 1 base and at J to 4 bases, leaving 5 bases not matched to a gene. Looked up from germline, CDR1 is SGHRS and CDR2 is YFSETQ. The CDR3 has 15 amino acids. The CDR3 reads CASSLSGQGGTEAFF. The CDR3 DNA reads as TGCGCCAGCAGCTTGTCGGGACAGGGTGGCACTGAAGCTTTCTTT.

The J gene is TRBJ2-1, the V gene TRBV10-1, with 7 bases matching TRBD2. The CDR3 length is 13 residues. J gave up 10 bases and V 0 bases, and 3 bases lay outside the gene matches. In germline, CDR1 is WNHNN, CDR2 SYGVQD (reference sequence). The CDR3 loop is CASSESGGVEQFF. The CDR3 DNA is TGCGCCAGCAGTGAGTCGGGGGGGGTCGAGCAGTTCTTC.